Described below is a single T cell receptor (beta chain) sequence and its context. Its antigen is undetermined. V lost 0 bases, J lost 5 bases, and 11 bases lay in between. Germline lookup yields CDR1 MNHEY and CDR2 SVGAGI. This CDR3 contains 15 residues. The data derive from a study of OX40 agonist ivuxolimab in advanced cancers. The study's findings and limits: Blood T cells, both CD4+ and CD8+, expanded clonally by week 6 at 0.1 to 3.0 mg/kg.

Assay: immunoSEQ multiplex PCR; the TCRdb copy retains only in-frame clones and omits some. The sample contains about 42,000 clones, roughly four fifths of which appear only once. The TCR comes from an adult with an advanced solid tumor such as melanoma, head and neck, liver or kidney cancer. This chain connects TRBV6-5 to TRBJ2-1, with D possibly matching TRBD2 (5 bases). Sequenced material: CD4+ or CD8+ T cells sorted from blood, taken in a trial of the OX40 agonist ivuxolimab. This CDR3 reads CASSYSISGNNEQFF. The CDR3 DNA follows: TGTGCCAGCAGTTACTCGATCTCGGGGAACAATGAGCAGTTCTTC.